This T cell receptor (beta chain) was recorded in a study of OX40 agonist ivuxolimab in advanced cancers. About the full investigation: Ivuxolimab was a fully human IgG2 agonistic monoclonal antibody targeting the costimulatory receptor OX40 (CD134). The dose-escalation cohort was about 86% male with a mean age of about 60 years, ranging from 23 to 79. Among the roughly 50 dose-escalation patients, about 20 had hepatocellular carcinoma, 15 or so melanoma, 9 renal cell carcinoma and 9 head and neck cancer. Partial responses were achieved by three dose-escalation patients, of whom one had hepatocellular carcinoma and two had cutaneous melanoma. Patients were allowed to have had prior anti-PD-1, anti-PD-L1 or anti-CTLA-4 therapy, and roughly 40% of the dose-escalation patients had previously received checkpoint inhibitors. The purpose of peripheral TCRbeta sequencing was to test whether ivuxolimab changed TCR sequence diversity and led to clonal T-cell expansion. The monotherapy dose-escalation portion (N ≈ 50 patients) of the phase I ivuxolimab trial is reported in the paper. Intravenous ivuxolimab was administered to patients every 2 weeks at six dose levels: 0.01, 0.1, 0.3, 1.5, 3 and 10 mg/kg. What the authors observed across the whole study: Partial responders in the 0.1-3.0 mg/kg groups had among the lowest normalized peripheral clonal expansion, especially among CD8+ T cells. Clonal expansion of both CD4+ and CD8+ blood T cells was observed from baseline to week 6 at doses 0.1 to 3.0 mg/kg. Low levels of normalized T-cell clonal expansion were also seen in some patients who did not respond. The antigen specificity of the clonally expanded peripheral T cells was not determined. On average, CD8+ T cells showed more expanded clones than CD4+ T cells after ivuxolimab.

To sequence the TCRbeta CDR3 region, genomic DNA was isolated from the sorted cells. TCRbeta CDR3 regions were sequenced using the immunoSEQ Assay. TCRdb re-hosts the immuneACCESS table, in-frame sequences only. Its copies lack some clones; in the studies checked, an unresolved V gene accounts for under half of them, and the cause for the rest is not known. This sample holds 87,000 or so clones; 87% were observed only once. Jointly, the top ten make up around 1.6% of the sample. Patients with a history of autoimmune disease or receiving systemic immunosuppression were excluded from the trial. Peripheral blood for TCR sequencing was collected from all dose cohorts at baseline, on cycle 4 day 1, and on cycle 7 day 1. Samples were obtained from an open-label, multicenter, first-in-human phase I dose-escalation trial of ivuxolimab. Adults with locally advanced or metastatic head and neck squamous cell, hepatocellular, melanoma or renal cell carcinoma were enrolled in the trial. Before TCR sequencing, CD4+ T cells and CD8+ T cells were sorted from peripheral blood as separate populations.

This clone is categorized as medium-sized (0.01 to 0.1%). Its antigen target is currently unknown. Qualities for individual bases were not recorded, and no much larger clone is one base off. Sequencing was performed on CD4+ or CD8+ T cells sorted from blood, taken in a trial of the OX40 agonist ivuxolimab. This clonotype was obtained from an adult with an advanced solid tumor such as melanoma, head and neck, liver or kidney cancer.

The nucleotide sequence reads TGTGCCTGGAGTGTACAGGGTGCCTATGGCTACACCTTC. The translation is CAWSVQGAYGYTF. The chain uses TRBV30 and TRBJ1-2, and TRBD1 may be the D gene, going by 6 matching bases. The cysteine opens and the phenylalanine closes a CDR3 of 13 amino acids. Only CDR3 DNA is held: 39 bases, read in frame from base 1. CDR1 is given as GTSNPN and CDR2 as SVGIG, both from the germline V gene (reference sequence). At the junction V is shortened by 0 bases and J by 4 bases, with 9 bases in between.